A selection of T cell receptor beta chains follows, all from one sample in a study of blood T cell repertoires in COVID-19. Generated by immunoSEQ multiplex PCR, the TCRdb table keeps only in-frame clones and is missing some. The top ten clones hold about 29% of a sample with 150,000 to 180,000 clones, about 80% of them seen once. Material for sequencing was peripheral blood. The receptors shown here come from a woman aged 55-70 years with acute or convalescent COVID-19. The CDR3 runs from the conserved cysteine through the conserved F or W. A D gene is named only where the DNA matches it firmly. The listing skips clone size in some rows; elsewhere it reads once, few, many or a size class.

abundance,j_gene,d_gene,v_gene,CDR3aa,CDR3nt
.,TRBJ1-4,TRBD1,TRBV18,CASSKETGVGTNEKLFF,TGTGCCAGCTCAAAGGAAACAGGGGTCGGCACTAATGAAAAACTGTTTTTT
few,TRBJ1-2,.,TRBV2,CASSVEQGTYGYTF,TGTGCCAGCAGTGTAGAGCAGGGGACCTATGGCTACACCTTC
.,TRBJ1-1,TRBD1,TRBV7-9,CASSFRQGARDTEAFF,TGTGCCAGCAGCTTCCGGCAGGGGGCTAGGGACACTGAAGCTTTCTTT
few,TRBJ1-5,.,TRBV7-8,CASSFGGEGNQPQHF,TGTGCCAGCAGCTTTGGCGGGGAAGGGAATCAGCCCCAGCATTTT
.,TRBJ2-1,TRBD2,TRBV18,CASSPFKSGTSPNEQFF,TGTGCCAGCTCACCATTCAAATCCGGGACTAGTCCCAATGAGCAGTTCTTC
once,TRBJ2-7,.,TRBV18,CASSPIANSIEQYF,TGTGCCAGCTCACCAATCGCTAACTCGATCGAGCAGTACTTC
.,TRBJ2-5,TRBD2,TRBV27,CASSPQNAGTSGPETQYF,TGTGCCAGCAGTCCTCAAAACGCCGGGACTAGCGGCCCGGAGACCCAGTACTTC
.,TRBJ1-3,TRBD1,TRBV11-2,CASRRDHTGGHGNTIYF,TGTGCCAGCAGGAGAGATCATACAGGGGGTCATGGAAACACCATATATTTT
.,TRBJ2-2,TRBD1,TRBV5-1,CASSPTGTGATGELFF,TGCGCCAGCAGCCCCACCGGGACAGGGGCCACCGGGGAGCTGTTTTTT
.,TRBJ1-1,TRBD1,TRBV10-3,CAIAGTGNTEAFF,TGTGCCATCGCCGGGACAGGGAACACTGAAGCTTTCTTT
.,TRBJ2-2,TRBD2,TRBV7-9,CAGMLAGTIANTGELFF,TGTGCCGGAATGCTAGCGGGGACCATCGCGAACACCGGGGAGCTGTTTTTT
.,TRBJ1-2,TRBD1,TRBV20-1,CSASDRGAYGYTF,TGCAGTGCTAGTGACAGGGGAGCGTATGGCTACACCTTC
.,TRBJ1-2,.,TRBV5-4,CASSPGRYGYTF,TGTGCCAGCAGCCCGGGGAGGTATGGCTACACCTTC
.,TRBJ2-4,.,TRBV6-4,CASSDSGGGGSIQYF,TGTGCCAGCAGTGACTCTGGGGGGGGCGGAAGCATTCAGTACTTC
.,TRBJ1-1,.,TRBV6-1,CASSEANMNTEAFF,TGTGCCAGCAGTGAAGCTAATATGAACACTGAAGCTTTCTTT
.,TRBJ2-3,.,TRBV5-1,CASSLDTGSDTQYF,TGCGCCAGCAGCTTGGATACAGGGTCAGATACGCAGTATTTT
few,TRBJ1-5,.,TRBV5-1,CASSLEGAQPQHF,TGCGCCAGCAGCTTAGAAGGGGCACAGCCCCAGCATTTT
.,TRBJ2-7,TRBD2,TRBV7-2,CASRPGLGSYEQYF,TGTGCCAGCAGACCGGGACTAGGCTCCTACGAGCAGTACTTC
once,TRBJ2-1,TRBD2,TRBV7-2,CASSRVSSGGLYNEQFF,TGTGCCAGCAGCCGCGTGTCTAGCGGGGGCCTCTACAATGAGCAGTTCTTC
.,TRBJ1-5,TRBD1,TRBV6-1,CASSEGTGSNQPQHF,TGTGCCAGCAGTGAGGGGACAGGGAGCAATCAGCCCCAGCATTTT
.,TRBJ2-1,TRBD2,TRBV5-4,CASSFRGLAGLDEQFF,TGTGCCAGCAGCTTTCGAGGACTAGCGGGGCTGGATGAGCAGTTCTTC
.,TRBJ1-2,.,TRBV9,CASSVVATGGNYGYTF,TGTGCCAGCAGCGTAGTGGCGACGGGAGGCAACTATGGCTACACCTTC
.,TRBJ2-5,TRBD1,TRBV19,CASSVTGGETQYF,TGTGCCAGTAGTGTTACAGGGGGAGAGACCCAGTACTTC
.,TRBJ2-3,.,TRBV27,CASRSTLGGDTQYF,TGTGCCAGCAGATCGACCTTAGGGGGAGATACGCAGTATTTT
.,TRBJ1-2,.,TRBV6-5,CASSSGGFGLYGYTF,TGTGCCAGCAGTTCCGGGGGATTTGGCCTCTATGGCTACACCTTC
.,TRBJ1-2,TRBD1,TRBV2,CASINRGANYGYTF,TGTGCCAGTATTAACAGGGGAGCTAACTATGGCTACACCTTC
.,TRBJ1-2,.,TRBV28,CASSPTQAYGYTF,TGTGCCAGCAGCCCGACACAGGCCTATGGCTACACCTTC
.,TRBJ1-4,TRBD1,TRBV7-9,CASSLGRTGRPSDEKLFF,TGTGCCAGCAGCTTAGGTAGGACAGGAAGACCCTCGGATGAAAAACTGTTTTTT
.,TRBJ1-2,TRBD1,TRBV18,CASSPSTGATDGYTF,TGTGCCAGCTCACCATCAACAGGGGCTACGGACGGCTACACCTTC
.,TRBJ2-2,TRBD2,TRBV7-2,CASSLSYWSGGVTGELFF,TGTGCCAGCAGCTTATCCTACTGGAGCGGGGGCGTGACCGGGGAGCTGTTTTTT
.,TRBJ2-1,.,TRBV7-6,CASSLVVGGGADEQFF,TGTGCCAGCAGCTTAGTGGTGGGGGGTGGAGCCGATGAGCAGTTCTTC
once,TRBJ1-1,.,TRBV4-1,CASSQPRGGAMNTEAFF,TGCGCCAGCAGCCAGCCCCGGGGGGGAGCGATGAACACTGAAGCTTTCTTT
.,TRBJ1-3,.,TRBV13,CASSKGPRTLIQLGNTIYF,TGTGCCAGCAGCAAGGGGCCCCGGACATTGATCCAACTTGGAAACACCATATATTTT
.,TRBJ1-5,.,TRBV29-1,CSAGWGRDQPQHF,TGCAGTGCCGGGTGGGGGCGAGATCAGCCCCAGCATTTT
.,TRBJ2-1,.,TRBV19,CASSMYTYNEQFF,TGTGCCAGTAGTATGTACACCTACAATGAGCAGTTCTTC
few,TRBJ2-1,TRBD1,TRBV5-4,CASSVDRGLNEQFF,TGTGCCAGCAGCGTGGACAGGGGTTTGAATGAGCAGTTCTTC
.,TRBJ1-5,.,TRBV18,CASSPGPDQPQHF,TGTGCCAGCTCACCGGGGCCAGATCAGCCCCAGCATTTT
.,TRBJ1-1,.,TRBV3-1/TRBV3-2,CASSQVPLGHLPNTEAFF,TGTGCCAGCAGCCAAGTCCCACTCGGACACCTGCCCAACACTGAAGCTTTCTTT
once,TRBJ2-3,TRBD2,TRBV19,CASMGTSGGQDTQYF,TGTGCCAGTATGGGGACTAGCGGGGGCCAAGATACGCAGTATTTT
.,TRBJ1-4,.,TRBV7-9,CASSLEGAGEKLFF,TGTGCCAGCAGCTTAGAAGGGGCAGGTGAAAAACTGTTTTTT
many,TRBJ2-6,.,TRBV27,CASSPRVATGANVLTF,TGTGCCAGCAGTCCCCGAGTAGCAACTGGGGCCAACGTCCTGACTTTC
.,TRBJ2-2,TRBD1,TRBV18,CASSRWDSLPTGELFF,TGTGCCAGCTCACGATGGGACAGCCTCCCCACCGGGGAGCTGTTTTTT
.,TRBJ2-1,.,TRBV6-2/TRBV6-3,CASSPFGGTEQFF,TGTGCCAGCAGTCCCTTCGGGGGAACTGAGCAGTTCTTC
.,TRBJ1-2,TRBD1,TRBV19,CASSIYPGQGYYGYTF,TGTGCCAGTAGTATCTATCCTGGACAGGGTTATTATGGCTACACCTTC
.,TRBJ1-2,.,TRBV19,CASSWMGGTPNYGYTF,TGTGCCAGTAGTTGGATGGGAGGCACTCCTAACTATGGCTACACCTTC
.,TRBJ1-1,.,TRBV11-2,CASRTPGRGVTEAFF,TGTGCCAGCAGAACCCCGGGACGGGGGGTTACTGAAGCTTTCTTT
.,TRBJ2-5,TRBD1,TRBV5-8,CASSRGGPSQETQYF,TGTGCCAGCAGCCGAGGGGGCCCAAGTCAAGAGACCCAGTACTTC
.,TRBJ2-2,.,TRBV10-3,CAISRTGMRTGELFF,TGTGCCATCAGTCGGACTGGAATGAGAACCGGGGAGCTGTTTTTT
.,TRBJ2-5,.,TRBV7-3,CASSLSGVQETQYF,TGTGCCAGCAGCTTAAGCGGGGTTCAAGAGACCCAGTACTTC
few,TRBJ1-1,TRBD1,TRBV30,CAWSQGAFLITEAFF,TGTGCCTGGTCACAGGGGGCTTTTCTTATCACTGAAGCTTTCTTT
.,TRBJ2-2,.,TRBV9,CASSPRTAPNTGELFF,TGTGCCAGCAGCCCTCGGACAGCACCGAACACCGGGGAGCTGTTTTTT
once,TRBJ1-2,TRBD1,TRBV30,CACGDSPTTNYGYTF,TGTGCCTGCGGGGACAGCCCGACGACTAACTATGGCTACACCTTC
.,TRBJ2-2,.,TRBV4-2,CASSQASRDTSGELFF,TGTGCCAGCAGCCAGGCCTCCCGGGACACCTCCGGGGAGCTGTTTTTT
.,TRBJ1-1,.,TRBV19,CASREQGWVTEAFF,TGTGCCAGTAGGGAACAGGGATGGGTCACTGAAGCTTTCTTT
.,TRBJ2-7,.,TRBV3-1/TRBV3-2,CASSQGRVNEQYF,TGTGCCAGCAGCCAAGGCAGGGTTAACGAGCAGTACTTC
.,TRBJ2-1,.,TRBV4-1,CASSQGSRTPQGEQFF,TGCGCCAGCAGCCAAGGTAGCCGGACCCCTCAGGGTGAGCAGTTCTTC